Listed here is a single T cell receptor (beta chain). Per the germline V gene, CDR1 is ENHRY and CDR2 is SYGVKD. CDR3 size: 13 residues. V gave up 7 bases and J gave up 2 bases; unmatched junction bases: 4. The sample originates from a study of blood T cell repertoires in COVID-19. In the study overall: Researchers got acute and convalescent COVID-19 samples from the United States, Italy and Spain. Sources were T cells, B-cell-depleted T cells, or PBMCs; the material itself was cDNA or gDNA.

Original methodology: Amplification of reference gene primers was used by the study to estimate nucleated cell counts. Clones were sequenced by immunoSEQ multiplex PCR, and TCRdb holds only the in-frame ones, with some missing. V and J calls and clone size are given by that table; D and trimming were obtained from the DNA. The sample lists about 260,000 clones, about 91% occurring once. The genes are TRBV10-3 and TRBJ2-5; TRBD1 agrees at 7 bases. This TCR came from a woman in her thirties or forties with acute COVID-19. The sequencing input was PBMCs or T cells enriched from blood (not recorded which). DNA for the CDR3: TGTGCCATCAATCCGGGACAGCAAGAGACCCAGTACTTC. This codes for CAINPGQQETQYF.